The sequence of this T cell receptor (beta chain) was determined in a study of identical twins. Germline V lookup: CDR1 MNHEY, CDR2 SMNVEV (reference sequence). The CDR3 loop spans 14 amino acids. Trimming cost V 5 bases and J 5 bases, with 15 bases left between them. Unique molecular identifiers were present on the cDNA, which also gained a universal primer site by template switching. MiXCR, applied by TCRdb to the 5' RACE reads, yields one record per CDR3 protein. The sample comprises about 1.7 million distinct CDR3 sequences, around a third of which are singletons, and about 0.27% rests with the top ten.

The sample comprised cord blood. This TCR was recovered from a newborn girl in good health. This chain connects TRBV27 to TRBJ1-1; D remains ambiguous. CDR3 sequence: CASSPEWVRTEAFF. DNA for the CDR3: TGTGCCAGCAGTCCCGAGTGGGTAAGGACTGAAGCTTTCTTT.